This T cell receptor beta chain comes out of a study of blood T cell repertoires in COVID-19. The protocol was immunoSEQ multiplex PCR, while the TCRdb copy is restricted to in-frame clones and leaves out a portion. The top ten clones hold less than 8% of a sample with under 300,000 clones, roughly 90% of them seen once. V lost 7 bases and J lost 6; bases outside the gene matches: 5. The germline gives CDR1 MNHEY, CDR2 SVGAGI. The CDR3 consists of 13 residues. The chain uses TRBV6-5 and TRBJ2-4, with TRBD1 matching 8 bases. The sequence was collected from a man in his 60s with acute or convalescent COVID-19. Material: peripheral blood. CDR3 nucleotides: TGTGCCAGCAATCGACAGGGGAGAAACATTCAGTACTTC. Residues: CASNRQGRNIQYF.